Listed below are T cell receptor beta chains from one sample, sequenced in a study of T-cell reconstitution after alpha-beta-depleted transplantation in children. TCRdb reprocessed the PCR reads with MiXCR, giving one entry per CDR3 protein. Here the sample spans about 230,000 distinct CDR3 sequences, approximately 9.7% being singletons. Sample: PBMCs from the stem cell graft donor, taken from the stem cell graft. Receptors originate from a human donor who donated a stem cell graft to a child with SCID. CDR3s include the opening cysteine and the closing phenylalanine or tryptophan. A D gene is named only where the DNA matches it firmly. Clone sizes are given selectively: once, few, many, or a class where the clone is expanded.

j_gene,v_gene,abundance,d_gene,CDR3nt,CDR3aa
TRBJ1-3,TRBV4-3,many,.,TGCGCCAGCAGCCAAGATGTGCGCTCTGGAAACACCATATATTTT,CASSQDVRSGNTIYF
TRBJ2-5,TRBV28,many,.,TGTGCCAGCAGTCCCGGGAGCCTTGAGACCCAGTACTTC,CASSPGSLETQYF
TRBJ2-1,TRBV20-1,many,.,TGCAGTGCTAGCAACCCCAAGGGACGGAATTACAATGAGCAGTTCTTC,CSASNPKGRNYNEQFF
TRBJ2-3,TRBV11-2,many,.,TGTGCCAGCAGCTTAGATCCGATGTTGAGAAGCACAGATACGCAGTATTTT,CASSLDPMLRSTDTQYF
TRBJ1-4,TRBV12-3/TRBV12-4,many,.,TGTGCCAGCATGGGGGGACCAGGTGAAAAACTGTTTTTT,CASMGGPGEKLFF
TRBJ2-5,TRBV12-3/TRBV12-4,many,TRBD2,TGTGCCAGCAGACCGAGAACTAGCGGAGGAGAGACCCAGTACTTC,CASRPRTSGGETQYF
TRBJ1-5,TRBV7-2,many,.,TGTGCCAGCACCCTGGTAGGAGGCAATCAGCCCCAGCATTTT,CASTLVGGNQPQHF
TRBJ2-6,TRBV20-1,many,TRBD1,TGCAGTGCCGAAGACAGGGCTGGGGCCAACGTCCTGACTTTC,CSAEDRAGANVLTF
TRBJ2-2,TRBV7-3,many,.,TGTGCCAGCAGCTTACAGCCAGCCCCGAACACCGGGGAGCTGTTTTTT,CASSLQPAPNTGELFF
TRBJ2-1,TRBV6-5,many,.,TGTGCCAGTGGCCTGGGGCCAGCTATCTCCTACAATGAGCAGTTCTTC,CASGLGPAISYNEQFF
TRBJ2-5,TRBV7-9,few,.,TGTGCCAGCAGCCCAACAAGCGGGCTCCAAGAGACCCAGTACTTC,CASSPTSGLQETQYF
TRBJ1-5,TRBV12-3/TRBV12-4,many,TRBD1,TGTGCCAGCAGCCCGACAGGGGGTTCAGATCAGCCCCAGCATTTT,CASSPTGGSDQPQHF
TRBJ2-4,TRBV2,many,.,TGTGCCAGCAGTGGGAAACAGGGTCGCAACATTCAGTACTTC,CASSGKQGRNIQYF
TRBJ1-2,TRBV12-3/TRBV12-4,many,TRBD1,TGTGCCAGCAGCATACCGACAGGGAACTATGGCTACACCTTC,CASSIPTGNYGYTF
TRBJ2-7,TRBV6-1,.,.,TGTGCCAGCAGTGCTTCGGGACCTCTCTACGAGCAGTACTTC,CASSASGPLYEQYF
TRBJ2-1,TRBV20-1,few,.,TGCAGTGCTGCCACCGGGGACAATGAGCAGTTCTTC,CSAATGDNEQFF
TRBJ2-1,TRBV18,many,.,TGTGCCAGCTCACCACCGGGCAAACGATACAATGAGCAGTTCTTC,CASSPPGKRYNEQFF
TRBJ2-1,TRBV5-1,many,.,TGCGCCAGCAGCTCTTGGAGGGTGGCCTACAATGAGCAGTTCTTC,CASSSWRVAYNEQFF
TRBJ1-5,TRBV2,many,.,TGTGCCAGCAGTGGACGGGGCAATCAGCCCCAGCATTTT,CASSGRGNQPQHF
TRBJ1-1,TRBV12-3/TRBV12-4,many,.,TGTGCCAGCAGCCGCGCCCTTATTAATGAAGCTTTCTTT,CASSRALINEAFF
TRBJ1-1,TRBV7-9,.,.,TGTGCCAGCAGCTTAAGGGGACTCTACACTGAAGCTTTCTTT,CASSLRGLYTEAFF
TRBJ2-7,TRBV5-1,.,.,TGCGCCAGCAGAAGGGGCGCGGGTTCCGAGCAGTACTTC,CASRRGAGSEQYF
TRBJ1-6,TRBV6-9,many,.,TGTGCCAGCAGTTATTCCACCGGCAGGGGAATCTCACCCCTCCACTTT,CASSYSTGRGISPLHF
TRBJ2-1,TRBV30,many,.,TGTGCCTGGAGTGTAAAGGGGGGGCAGTTCTTC,CAWSVKGGQFF
TRBJ1-1,TRBV7-9,many,.,TGTGCCTTAACGGGGAGGGTGAACACTGAAGCTTTCTTT,CALTGRVNTEAFF
TRBJ1-4,TRBV7-8,many,.,TGTGCCAGCAGCCCCCTTGGTGGGGCCATAAATGAAAAACTGTTTTTT,CASSPLGGAINEKLFF
TRBJ2-1,TRBV2,few,.,TGTGCCAGCAGGAGAGCGGAGAACTCCTACAATGAGCAGTTCTTC,CASRRAENSYNEQFF
TRBJ2-7,TRBV18,many,.,TGTGCCAGCTCACCAACAGGGATCGAGCAGTACTTC,CASSPTGIEQYF
TRBJ1-2,TRBV20-1,many,.,TGCAGTGCTAGACGAACTCCGGGCTATGGCTACACCTTC,CSARRTPGYGYTF
TRBJ2-1,TRBV9,many,.,TGTGCCAGCAGCGTAGGGGGAGAACCCTCCTACAATGAGCAGTTCTTC,CASSVGGEPSYNEQFF
TRBJ2-1,TRBV7-9,many,TRBD1,TGTGCCAGCAGCTTAAGCATCCTCGGACAGGTTCCATTGGAGCAGTTCTTC,CASSLSILGQVPLEQFF
TRBJ2-1,TRBV20-1,many,TRBD2,TGCAGTGCTGTCCCCTGGGCGGGGGATTCCTACAATGAGCAGTTCTTC,CSAVPWAGDSYNEQFF
TRBJ1-2,TRBV15,many,TRBD1,TGTGCCACCAGCTTTGGGACAGGCTATGGCTACACCTTC,CATSFGTGYGYTF
TRBJ2-1,TRBV5-1,many,.,TGCGCCAGCAGCTTGTTTGTGGGCGGACACAATGAGCAGTTCTTC,CASSLFVGGHNEQFF
TRBJ1-5,TRBV2,few,.,TGTGCCAGCAGCGATATTGGGGGAAGCAATCAGCCCCAGCATTTT,CASSDIGGSNQPQHF
TRBJ2-2,TRBV5-1,many,TRBD2,TGCGCCAGCAGCTTGGCTCCGGGACTAGCGAACACCGGGGAGCTGTTTTTT,CASSLAPGLANTGELFF
TRBJ1-5,TRBV18,many,.,TGTGCCAGCTCACCCACCACACAAATCTGGGATCGGGGCAATCAGCCCCAGCATTTT,CASSPTTQIWDRGNQPQHF
TRBJ1-1,TRBV7-6,many,TRBD1,TGTGCCAGCAGCTTGGGACAGGGGTTTCCTGAAGCTTTCTTT,CASSLGQGFPEAFF
TRBJ2-2,TRBV6-2/TRBV6-3,many,TRBD2,TGTGCCAGCAGTTACTCCCTCCGGGGGGGCCCCGGGGAGCTGTTTTTT,CASSYSLRGGPGELFF
TRBJ2-1,TRBV7-8,many,.,TGTGCCAGCAGCTCTTCGCCGGCCGGTGAGCAGTTCTTC,CASSSSPAGEQFF
TRBJ2-7,TRBV18,.,.,TGTGCCAGCTCACCTGCACAGAACTACGAGCAGTACTTC,CASSPAQNYEQYF
TRBJ1-2,TRBV12-3/TRBV12-4,many,.,TGTGCCAGCAGCCCCTCCGAAAGGGGCTATGGCTACACCTTC,CASSPSERGYGYTF
TRBJ1-5,TRBV3-1,many,.,TGTGCCAGCAGCCAAGATTCCGGGGGAGGTCAGCCCCAGCATTTT,CASSQDSGGGQPQHF
TRBJ2-7,TRBV7-8,few,.,TGTGCCAGCAGCCCGGCGAGTGGGGACTACGAGCAGTACTTC,CASSPASGDYEQYF
TRBJ2-1,TRBV7-8,many,TRBD1,TGTGCCAGCAGCCCAGGACAGGGACGGGGAAGGAGCTCCTACAATGAGCAGTTCTTC,CASSPGQGRGRSSYNEQFF
TRBJ2-3,TRBV5-5,.,TRBD2,TGTGCCAGCAGCTTGTTCGCTAGCGGGGACTACACAGATACGCAGTATTTT,CASSLFASGDYTDTQYF
TRBJ1-2,TRBV12-3/TRBV12-4,many,.,TGTGCCAGCAGTTTAGGGGGAGTTACTAACTATGGCTACACCTTC,CASSLGGVTNYGYTF
TRBJ1-4,TRBV24-1,many,.,TGTGCCACCAGTGATCTTACAGGGATTTATTGCGAAAAACTGTTTTTT,CATSDLTGIYCEKLFF
TRBJ1-1,TRBV6-1,many,.,TGTGCCAGCAACCCCGGCAGGGGGAACACTGAAGCTTTCTTT,CASNPGRGNTEAFF